This T cell receptor beta chain originates from a study of CD8 T cells in Susac syndrome (dated by TCRdb to the late 2010s). In terms of the full investigation: The study used repertoire sequencing to test whether antigen drove CD8+ T cell activation and differentiation in Susac syndrome. Clonality of the CD8+ T cell repertoire was compared between roughly twelve healthy donors, about 14 Susac syndrome patients and about 15 multiple sclerosis patients.

Trimming leaves V shorter by 3 bases and J shorter by 6 bases, with the junction holding 7 bases beyond the gene matches. Inclusive of the bounding cysteine and phenylalanine, the CDR3 is 15 residues long. The read is trimmed to its CDR3 DNA, 45 bases read in frame from base 1. High-throughput TCR beta sequencing profiled peripheral blood CD8+ and CD4+ T cells from healthy donors, Susac syndrome patients and multiple sclerosis patients. Healthy donors were included as age- and sex-matched controls. Bulk CD8+ and CD4+ T cells were purified magnetically by negative isolation, whereas CD8+ TEMRA cells were enriched by FACS. Blood was collected in EDTA tubes and processed within 24 hours, with PBMCs isolated through density gradient centrifugation. PBMCs intended for TCR sequencing were cryopreserved in liquid nitrogen and thawed later in a water bath at 37 degrees C. A purity of at least 90% was achieved for sorted or isolated CD4+, CD8+ and CD8+ TEMRA cells.

As to this clonotype: No cognate antigen has been identified for it. No base quality information exists; no much larger clone differs at one position.

The investigation overall reported the following: The TCR sequencing and HLA analysis was acknowledged to have included a relatively small number of individuals.

RNA was extracted using the RNeasy kit, and roughly 0.5 to 1 microgram was reverse transcribed with random hexamers. The immunoSEQ multiplex PCR assay, covering 54 Vbeta and 13 Jbeta segments, was used to amplify TCR beta CDR3 regions. Bias from PCR amplification was corrected by using a synthetic template baseline for primer optimization and for computational correction. The study's own analysis went as follows. Reads were annotated to V, D and J genes according to IMGT and were analyzed with immunoSEQ Analyzer, with only productive sequences retained. To calculate clonality, Shannon entropy was normalized by log2 of the number of productive unique sequences and then subtracted from one. For each patient and control, public and private clones were evaluated within the 100 most prevalent clones. Clones were defined as Susac-specific if absent from the healthy and MS cohorts, from around 1,000 published viral clones and from other ImmuneACCESS disease sequences. TCRdb reprocessed the public reads (quality trimming at Q25 with fastp, clone calling with MiXCR) and kept in-frame beta chains. When rows share a CDR3 protein, they turn into one entry using the most common DNA and genes. TCRdb's processing, not the study's, gives the V and J calls here. The sample records approximately 26,000 distinct CDR3 sequences, about 95% of which are singletons. 0.27% of the sample is taken by the ten largest.

The receptor was derived from a human donor in good health. The V and J genes are TRBV12-3 or TRBV12-4 and TRBJ2-1, with 8 central nucleotides matching TRBD2. The sequenced sample consisted of CD8+ T cells from PBMCs. This receptor has the CDR3 CASSFWGGGLNEQFF. The nucleotide sequence is given as TGTGCCAGCAGTTTTTGGGGCGGGGGGCTCAATGAGCAGTTCTTC.